The 8 T cell receptor beta chains below come from one sample, sequenced in a study of control samples from healthy donors and cancer patients. The assay was immunoSEQ multiplex PCR, and TCRdb's table has in-frame clones only and misses some. The sample lists approximately 90,000 clones, more than 75% occurring once. The specimen was blood. The origin of the receptors is a middle-aged woman in good health.

The V and J genes are TRBV5-8 and TRBJ1-5, with no clear D. The CDR3 runs to 15 residues. Germline V gene sequence: CDR1 SGHTS, CDR2 YDEGEE. The V end lost 0 bases, the J end lost 3 bases, and 10 bases lay between the germline ends. CDR3 DNA: TGTGCCAGCAGCTTGGCCGGGTATAACAATCAGCCCCAGCATTTT. Its protein product is CASSLAGYNNQPQHF. The variable domain in full, with the rest retrieved from reference TRBV5-8 and TRBJ1-5, is EAGVTQSPTHLIKTRGQQATLRCSPISGHTSVYWYQQALGLGLQFLLWYDEGEERNRGNFPPRFSGRQFPNYSSELNVNALELEDSALYLCASSLAGYNNQPQHFGDGTRLSIL.

The gene calls are TRBV20-1 and TRBJ1-1; 7 bases are shared with TRBD1. Trimming took 3 bases from V and 5 from J; bases not matched to a gene: 6. The CDR3 spans 13 residues. Germline CDR1 DFQATT, CDR2 SNEGSKA (reference sequence). As DNA, the CDR3 is TGCAGTGCTAGTCGACAGGGAGTAACTGAAGCTTTCTTT. The encoded protein is CSASRQGVTEAFF.

This clone has only one observation. This chain connects TRBV4-3 to TRBJ1-2; perhaps TRBD1 as D (6 bases). This CDR3 is 15 amino acids long. Germline V gene sequence: CDR1 LGHNA, CDR2 YSLEER. Trimming stripped 3 bases from V and 1 base from J, with 12 bases between. The CDR3 bases are TGCGCCAGCAGCCAGAACAGGGACGTTAACTATGGCTACACCTTC. It specifies CASSQNRDVNYGYTF.

The rearrangement links TRBV5-1 to TRBJ2-7; TRBD1 agrees at 10 bases. This CDR3 region has 15 residues. Germline values: CDR1 SGHRS, CDR2 YFSETQ. Trimming cost V 0 bases and J 4 bases; bases outside gene matches: 4. The CDR3, as DNA: TGCGCCAGCAGCTTGGAGGGACAGGGGTTTTACGAGCAGTACTTC. Translating it yields CASSLEGQGFYEQYF.

The rearrangement joins TRBV30 to TRBJ1-2; D not certain. Germline V CDR1 and CDR2: GTSNPN, SVGIG (reference sequence). The V end was cut by 2 bases, the J end by 8 bases, with 18 bases between. The CDR3 is made up of 14 amino acids. CDR3 in amino acids: CAWSSIPTGYGYTF. The DNA for the CDR3 is TGTGCCTGGAGTTCAATCCCCACGGGGTACGGCTACACCTTC.

The rearrangement joins TRBV6-4 to TRBJ1-1, with D unclear. Between the trimmed V and J ends, which lost 2 bases and 0 bases, there was a span of 4 bases. The CDR3 totals 13 residues. Germline loops: CDR1 MRHNA, CDR2 SNTAGT. CDR3 in amino acids: CASSDELNTEAFF. In DNA, the CDR3 is TGTGCCAGCAGTGACGAGTTGAACACTGAAGCTTTCTTT.

This clone has a handful of counts. CDR3 in DNA: TGTGCCAGCAGCGCCACGCTTCAAGAGACCCAGTACTTC. Translation: CASSATLQETQYF. The rearrangement links TRBV9 to TRBJ2-5; the D is unclear. Germline loops: CDR1 SGDLS, CDR2 YYNGEE. V was pared by 3 bases and J by 2 bases, with 8 bases between. The CDR3 is 13 residues long.

This chain uses TRBV2 with TRBJ1-1; TRBD1 is a possible D gene (6 bases). Germline V gene data show CDR1 as SNHLY and CDR2 as FYNNEI. The V end was cut by 4 bases, the J end by 11 bases, with 14 bases between. This CDR3 comprises 12 residues. CDR3: CASSVDRGRAFF. The CDR3 DNA reads TGTGCCAGCAGTGTGGATAGGGGGAGGGCTTTCTTT. Using reference TRBV2 and TRBJ1-1 for the parts outside the CDR3, the full variable domain is EPEVTQTPSHQVTQMGQEVILRCVPISNHLYFYWYRQILGQKVEFLVSFYNNEISEKSEIFDDQFSVERPDGSNFTLKIRSTKLEDSAMYFCASSVDRGRAFFGQGTRLTVV.